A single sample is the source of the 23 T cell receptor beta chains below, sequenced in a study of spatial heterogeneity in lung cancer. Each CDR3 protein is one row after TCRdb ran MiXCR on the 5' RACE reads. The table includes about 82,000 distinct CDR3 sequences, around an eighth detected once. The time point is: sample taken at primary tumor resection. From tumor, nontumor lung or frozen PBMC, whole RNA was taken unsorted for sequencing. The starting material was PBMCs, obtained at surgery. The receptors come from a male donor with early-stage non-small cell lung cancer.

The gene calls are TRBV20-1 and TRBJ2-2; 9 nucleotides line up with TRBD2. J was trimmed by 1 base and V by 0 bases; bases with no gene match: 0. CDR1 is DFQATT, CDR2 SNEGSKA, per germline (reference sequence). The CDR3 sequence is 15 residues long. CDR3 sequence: CSAREAGGNTGELFF. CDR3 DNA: TGCAGTGCTAGAGAAGCGGGAGGGAACACCGGGGAGCTGTTTTTT.

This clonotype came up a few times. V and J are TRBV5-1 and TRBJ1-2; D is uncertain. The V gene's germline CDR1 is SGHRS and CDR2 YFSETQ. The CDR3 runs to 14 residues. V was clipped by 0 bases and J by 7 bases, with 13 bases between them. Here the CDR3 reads CASSLGYTISGYTF. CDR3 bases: TGCGCCAGCAGCTTGGGTTACACGATCAGTGGCTACACCTTC.

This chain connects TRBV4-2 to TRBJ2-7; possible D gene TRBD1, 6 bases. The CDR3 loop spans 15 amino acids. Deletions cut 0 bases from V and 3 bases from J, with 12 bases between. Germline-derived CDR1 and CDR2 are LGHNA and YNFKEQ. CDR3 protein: CASSQDRTEVYEQYF. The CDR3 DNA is TGTGCCAGCAGCCAAGACCGGACAGAAGTCTACGAGCAGTACTTC.

In DNA form, the CDR3 reads TGCAGCGTTGAAGGGAGGGGGAATGGCTACACCTTC. This gives the protein CSVEGRGNGYTF. The chain links TRBV29-1 to TRBJ1-2, with a tentative D call TRBD1 (6 bases). V lost 1 base and J lost 6, with 9 bases in between. CDR3 length equals 12 residues. Per germline, CDR1 SQVTM and CDR2 ANQGSEA.

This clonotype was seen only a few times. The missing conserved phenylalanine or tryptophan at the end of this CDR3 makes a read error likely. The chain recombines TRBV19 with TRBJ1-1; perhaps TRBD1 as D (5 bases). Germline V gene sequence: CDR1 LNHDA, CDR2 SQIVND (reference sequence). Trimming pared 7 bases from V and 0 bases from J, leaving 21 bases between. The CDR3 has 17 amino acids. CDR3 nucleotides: TGTGCCAGTACCATGAACCCGGGACCCTTTATGAACACTGAAGCTTTCTCT. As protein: CASTMNPGPFMNTEAFS.

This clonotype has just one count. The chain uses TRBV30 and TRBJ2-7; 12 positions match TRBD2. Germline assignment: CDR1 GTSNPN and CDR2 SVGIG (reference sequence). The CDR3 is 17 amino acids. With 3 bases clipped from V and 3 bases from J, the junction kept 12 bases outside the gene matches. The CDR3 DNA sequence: TGTGCCTGGAGCTACCGGACTAGCGGGATAGCAGTCTACGAGCAGTACTTC. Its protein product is CAWSYRTSGIAVYEQYF.

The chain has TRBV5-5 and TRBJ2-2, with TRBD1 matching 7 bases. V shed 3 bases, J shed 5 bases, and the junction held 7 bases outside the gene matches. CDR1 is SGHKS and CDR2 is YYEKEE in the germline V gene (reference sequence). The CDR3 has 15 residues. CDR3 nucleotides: TGTGCCAGCAGCTCCGAGGGGGCGCGTACCGGGGAGCTGTTTTTT. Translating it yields CASSSEGARTGELFF.

The CDR3 nucleotides are TGTGCCACCGGGGGGCGGGATGGCACAGATACGCAGTATTTT. Protein product: CATGGRDGTDTQYF. The chain couples TRBV24-1 to TRBJ2-3, with D perhaps matching TRBD1 or TRBD2 (6 bases each). The CDR3 runs to 14 residues. Germline V gene data show CDR1 as KGHDR and CDR2 as SFDVKD. V was clipped by 9 bases and J by 1 base, with 13 bases between them.

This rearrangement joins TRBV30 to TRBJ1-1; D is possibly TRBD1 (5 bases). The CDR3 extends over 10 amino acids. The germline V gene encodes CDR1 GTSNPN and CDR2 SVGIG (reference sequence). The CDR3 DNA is TGTGCTGGCAGGGCCACTGAAGCTTTCTTT. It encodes CAGRATEAFF.

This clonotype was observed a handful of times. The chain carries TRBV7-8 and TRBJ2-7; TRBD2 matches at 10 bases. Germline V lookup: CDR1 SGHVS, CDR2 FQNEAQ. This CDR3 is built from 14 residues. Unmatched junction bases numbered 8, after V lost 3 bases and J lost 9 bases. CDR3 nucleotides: TGTGCCAGCAGCTTGAGTACTAGCGGGATCGGGCAGTACTTC. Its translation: CASSLSTSGIGQYF.

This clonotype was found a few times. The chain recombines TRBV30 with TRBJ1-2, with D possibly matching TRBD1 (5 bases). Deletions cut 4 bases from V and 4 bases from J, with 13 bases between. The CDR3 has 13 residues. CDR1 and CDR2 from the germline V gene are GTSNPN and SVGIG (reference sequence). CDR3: CAWNPGPSYGYTF. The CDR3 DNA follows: TGTGCCTGGAATCCGGGACCCAGCTATGGCTACACCTTC.

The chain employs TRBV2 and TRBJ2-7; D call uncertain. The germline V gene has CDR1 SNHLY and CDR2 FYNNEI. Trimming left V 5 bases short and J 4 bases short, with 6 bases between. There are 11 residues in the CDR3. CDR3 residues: CASSQSYEQYF. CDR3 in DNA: TGTGCCAGCAGTCAATCATACGAGCAGTACTTC.

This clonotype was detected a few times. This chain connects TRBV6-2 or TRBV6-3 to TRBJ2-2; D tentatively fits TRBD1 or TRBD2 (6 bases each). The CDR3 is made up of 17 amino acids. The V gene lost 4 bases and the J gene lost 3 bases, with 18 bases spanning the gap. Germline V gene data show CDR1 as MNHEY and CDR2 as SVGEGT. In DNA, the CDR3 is TGTGCCAGCAGTTCAGTGGGGGCGGGACATCACACCGGGGAGCTGTTTTTT. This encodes CASSSVGAGHHTGELFF.

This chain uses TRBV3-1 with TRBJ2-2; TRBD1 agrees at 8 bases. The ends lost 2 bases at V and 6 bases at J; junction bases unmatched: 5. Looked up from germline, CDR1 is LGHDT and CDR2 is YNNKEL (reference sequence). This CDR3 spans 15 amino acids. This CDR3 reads CASSQRDRIPGELFF. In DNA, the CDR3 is TGTGCCAGCAGCCAAAGGGACAGGATCCCCGGGGAGCTGTTTTTT.

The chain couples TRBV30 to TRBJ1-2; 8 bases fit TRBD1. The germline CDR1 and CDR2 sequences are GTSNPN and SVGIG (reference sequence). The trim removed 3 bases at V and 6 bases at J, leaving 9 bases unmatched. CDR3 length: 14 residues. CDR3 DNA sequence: TGTGCCTGGAGAAAGACAGGGGATAGGAATGGCTACACCTTC. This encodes CAWRKTGDRNGYTF. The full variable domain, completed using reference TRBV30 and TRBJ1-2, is SQTIHQWPATLVQPVGSPLSLECTVEGTSNPNLYWYRQAAGRGLQLLFYSVGIGQISSEVPQNLSASRPQDRQFILSSKKLLLSDSGFYLCAWRKTGDRNGYTFGSGTRLTVV.

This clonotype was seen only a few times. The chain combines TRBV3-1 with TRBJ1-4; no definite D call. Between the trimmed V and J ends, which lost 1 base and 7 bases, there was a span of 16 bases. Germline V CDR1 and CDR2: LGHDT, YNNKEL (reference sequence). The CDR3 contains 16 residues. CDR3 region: CASSQVAGEGGEKLFF. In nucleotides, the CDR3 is TGTGCCAGCAGCCAAGTTGCCGGGGAGGGAGGTGAAAAACTGTTTTTT.

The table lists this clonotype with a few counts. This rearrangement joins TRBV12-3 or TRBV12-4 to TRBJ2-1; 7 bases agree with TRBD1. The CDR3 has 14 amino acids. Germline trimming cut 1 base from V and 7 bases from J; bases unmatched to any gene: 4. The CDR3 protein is CASSLVAGGNEQFF. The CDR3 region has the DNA TGTGCCAGCAGTTTAGTAGCAGGGGGAAATGAGCAGTTCTTC.

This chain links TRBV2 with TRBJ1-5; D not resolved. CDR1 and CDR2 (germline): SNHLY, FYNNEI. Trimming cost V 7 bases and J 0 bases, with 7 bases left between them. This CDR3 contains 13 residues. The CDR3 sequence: CASKPDSNQPQHF. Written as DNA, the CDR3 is TGTGCCAGCAAACCGGATAGCAATCAGCCCCAGCATTTT.

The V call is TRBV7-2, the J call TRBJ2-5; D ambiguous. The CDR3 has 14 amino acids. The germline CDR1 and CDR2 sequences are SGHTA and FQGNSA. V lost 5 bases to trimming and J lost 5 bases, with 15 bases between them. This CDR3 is CASSNLDPRETQYF. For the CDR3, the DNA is TGTGCCAGCAGCAACCTGGACCCGAGGGAGACCCAGTACTTC.

CDR3 region: CASSLGGINTGELFF. CDR3 sequence (DNA): TGTGCCAGCAGCTTAGGAGGGATTAACACCGGGGAGCTGTTTTTT. The chain links TRBV7-3 to TRBJ2-2, with D possibly matching TRBD2 (6 bases). CDR3 size: 15 residues. Trimming stripped 2 bases from V and 2 bases from J, with 9 bases between. Looked up from germline, CDR1 is SGHTA and CDR2 is FQGTGA.

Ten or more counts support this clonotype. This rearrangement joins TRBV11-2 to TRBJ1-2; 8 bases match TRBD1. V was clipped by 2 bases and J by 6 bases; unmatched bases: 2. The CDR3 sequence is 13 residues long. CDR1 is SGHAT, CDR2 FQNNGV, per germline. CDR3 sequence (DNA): TGTGCCAGCAGCTTAATGACAGGGGATGGCTACACCTTC. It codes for CASSLMTGDGYTF.

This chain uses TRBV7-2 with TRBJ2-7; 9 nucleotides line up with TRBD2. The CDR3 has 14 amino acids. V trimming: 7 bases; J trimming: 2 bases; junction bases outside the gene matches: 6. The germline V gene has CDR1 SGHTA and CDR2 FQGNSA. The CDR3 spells CASIPLAGPYEQYF. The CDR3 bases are TGTGCCAGCATTCCACTAGCGGGCCCCTACGAGCAGTACTTC.

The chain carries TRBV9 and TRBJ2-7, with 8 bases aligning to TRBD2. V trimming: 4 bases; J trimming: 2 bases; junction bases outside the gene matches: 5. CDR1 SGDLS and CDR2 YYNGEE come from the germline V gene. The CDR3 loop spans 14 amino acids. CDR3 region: CASSKAGGAYEQYF. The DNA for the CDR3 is TGTGCCAGCAGCAAGGCGGGAGGAGCCTACGAGCAGTACTTC.